This T cell receptor beta chain was profiled in a study of cytomegalovirus exposure and HLA in healthy donors. At the level of the study: An earlier analysis found 120 million or so unique TCR beta sequences from about 190 million T cells.

The PCR ran on 60 Vbeta and 13 Jbeta primers. Sequencing used immunoSEQ multiplex PCR; TCRdb keeps in-frame clones, though not all of them. This sample has around 68,000 clones, with less than 90% found just once. Study conclusions and caveats: A later analysis reportedly found that, within productive TCRs, an Asian-associated ancestry cluster had fewer N-insertions than the mean observed across the roughly 700 donors. In vitro experiments confirmed that three CMV-associated chains were specific for CMV antigens. Several top significant clusters appeared, in a later analysis, to be linked to common viral pathogens.

As concerns this clone: Its antigen is not identified.

The CDR3 totals 16 residues. Germline CDR1 and CDR2: MNHEY and SVGAGI. Sequences were obtained from PBMCs. The clonotype was recovered from a female donor in good health and CMV-seronegative. The chain carries TRBV6-5 and TRBJ2-5; the D gene is possibly TRBD2 (5 bases). The J call may be faulty, since TRBJ2-7 better matches the DNA end. CDR3 in amino acids: CASSYSTVGTGYEQYF. The CDR3, as DNA: TGTGCCAGCAGTTACTCGACGGTGGGTACGGGGTACGAGCAGTACTTC.